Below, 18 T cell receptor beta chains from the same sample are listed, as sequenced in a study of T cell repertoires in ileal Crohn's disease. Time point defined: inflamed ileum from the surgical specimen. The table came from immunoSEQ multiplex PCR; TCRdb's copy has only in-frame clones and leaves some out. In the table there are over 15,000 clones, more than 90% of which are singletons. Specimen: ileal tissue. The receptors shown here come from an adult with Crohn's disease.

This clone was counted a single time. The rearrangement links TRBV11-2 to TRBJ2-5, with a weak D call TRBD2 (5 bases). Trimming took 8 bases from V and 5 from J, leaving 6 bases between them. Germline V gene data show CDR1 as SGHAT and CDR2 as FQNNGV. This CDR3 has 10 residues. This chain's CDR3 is CASRGETQYF. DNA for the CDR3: TGTGCCAGCCGAGGGGAGACCCAGTACTTC.

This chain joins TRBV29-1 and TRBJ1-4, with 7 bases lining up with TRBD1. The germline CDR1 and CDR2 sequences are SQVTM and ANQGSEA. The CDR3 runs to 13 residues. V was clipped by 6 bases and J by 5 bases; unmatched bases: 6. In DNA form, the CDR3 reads TGCAGCGTCGAGACAGGGTCCAATGAAAAACTGTTTTTT. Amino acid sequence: CSVETGSNEKLFF.

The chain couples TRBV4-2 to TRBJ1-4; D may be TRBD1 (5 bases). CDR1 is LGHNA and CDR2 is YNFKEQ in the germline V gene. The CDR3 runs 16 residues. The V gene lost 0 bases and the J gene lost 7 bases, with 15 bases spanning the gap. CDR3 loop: CASSQDIGGGAEKLFF. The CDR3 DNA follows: TGTGCCAGCAGCCAAGATATCGGGGGGGGAGCTGAAAAACTGTTTTTT.

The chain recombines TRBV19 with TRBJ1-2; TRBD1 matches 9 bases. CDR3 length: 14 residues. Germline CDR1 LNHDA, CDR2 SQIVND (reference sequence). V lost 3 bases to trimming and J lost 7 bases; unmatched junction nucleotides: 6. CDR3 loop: CASSITGTGIGYTF. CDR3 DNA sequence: TGTGCCAGTAGTATTACCGGGACAGGGATTGGCTACACCTTC.

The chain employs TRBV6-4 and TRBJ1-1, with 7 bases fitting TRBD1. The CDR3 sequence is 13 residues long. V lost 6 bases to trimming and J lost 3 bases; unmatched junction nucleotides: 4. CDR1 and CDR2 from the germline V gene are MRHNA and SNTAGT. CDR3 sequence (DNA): TGTGCCAGCAGCCAGGGGGTGGACACTGAAGCTTTCTTT. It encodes CASSQGVDTEAFF.

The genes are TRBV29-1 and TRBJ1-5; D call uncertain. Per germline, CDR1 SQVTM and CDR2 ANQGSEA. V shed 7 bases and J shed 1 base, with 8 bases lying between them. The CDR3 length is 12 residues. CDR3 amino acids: CSAGGSNQPQHF. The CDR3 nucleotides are TGCAGCGCAGGTGGGAGCAATCAGCCCCAGCATTTT. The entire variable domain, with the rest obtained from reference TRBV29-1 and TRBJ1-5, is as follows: SAVISQKPSRDICQRGTSLTIQCQVDSQVTMMFWYRQQPGQSLTLIATANQGSEATYESGFVIDKFPISRPNLTFSTLTVSNMSPEDSSIYLCSAGGSNQPQHFGDGTRLSIL.

The CDR3 spells CASSQLAGAPRGYEQFF. For the CDR3, the DNA is TGCGCCAGCAGTCAATTAGCGGGGGCCCCCCGTGGTTATGAGCAGTTCTTC. The chain carries TRBV23-1 and TRBJ2-1; TRBD2 matches at 9 bases. TRBV23-1 has ORF status, its function being uncertain. The CDR3 has 17 amino acids. V dropped 1 base and J dropped 8; count of bases not matched to a gene: 12.

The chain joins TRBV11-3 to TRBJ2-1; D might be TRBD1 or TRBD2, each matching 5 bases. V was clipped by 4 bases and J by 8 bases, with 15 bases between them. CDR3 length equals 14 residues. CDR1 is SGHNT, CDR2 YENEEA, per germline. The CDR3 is CASSSETVSDEQFF. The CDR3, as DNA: TGTGCCAGCAGCTCCGAGACAGTTAGCGATGAGCAGTTCTTC.

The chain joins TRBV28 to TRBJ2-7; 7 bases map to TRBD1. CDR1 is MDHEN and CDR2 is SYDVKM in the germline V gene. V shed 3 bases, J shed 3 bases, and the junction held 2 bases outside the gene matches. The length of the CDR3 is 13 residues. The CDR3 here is CASSFQGVYEQYF. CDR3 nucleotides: TGTGCCAGCAGTTTCCAGGGGGTCTACGAGCAGTACTTC.

CDR3 nucleotides: TGTGCCAGCAGTGAAAGGGAGACGGGTATACAGCCCCAGCATTTT. Translating it yields CASSERETGIQPQHF. The J gene is TRBJ1-5, the V gene TRBV2; no reliable D call. The CDR3 length is 15 residues. The germline CDR1 and CDR2 sequences are SNHLY and FYNNEI. The V gene lost 2 bases and the J gene lost 7 bases, with 15 bases spanning the gap.

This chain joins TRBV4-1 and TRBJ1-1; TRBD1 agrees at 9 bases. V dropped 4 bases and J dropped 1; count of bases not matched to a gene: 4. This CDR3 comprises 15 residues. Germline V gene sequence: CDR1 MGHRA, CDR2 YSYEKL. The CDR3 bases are TGCGCCAGCAGCCGAGGGACAGGGACGAACACTGAAGCTTTCTTT. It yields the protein CASSRGTGTNTEAFF.

In DNA, the CDR3 is TGTGCCAGCAGTCCTCAAGGGGGTAACTATGGCTACACCTTC. Protein: CASSPQGGNYGYTF. This rearrangement joins TRBV7-2 to TRBJ1-2, with D possibly matching TRBD1 (6 bases). Trimming shortened V by 6 bases and J by 1 base, and 12 bases separated the two germline ends. The germline gives CDR1 SGHTA, CDR2 FQGNSA. The CDR3 totals 14 residues.

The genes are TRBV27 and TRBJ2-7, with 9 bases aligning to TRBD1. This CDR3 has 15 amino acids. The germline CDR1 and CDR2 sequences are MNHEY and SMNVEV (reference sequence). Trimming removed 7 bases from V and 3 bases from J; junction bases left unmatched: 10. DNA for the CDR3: TGTGCCAGCATGGGGTGGGGACAGGGAAGCTACGAGCAGTACTTC. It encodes CASMGWGQGSYEQYF.

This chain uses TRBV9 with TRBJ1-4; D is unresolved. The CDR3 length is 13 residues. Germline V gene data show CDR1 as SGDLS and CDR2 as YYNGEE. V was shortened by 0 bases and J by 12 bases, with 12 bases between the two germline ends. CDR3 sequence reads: CASSVEATSELFF. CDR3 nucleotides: TGTGCCAGCAGCGTAGAAGCAACGTCGGAACTGTTTTTT.

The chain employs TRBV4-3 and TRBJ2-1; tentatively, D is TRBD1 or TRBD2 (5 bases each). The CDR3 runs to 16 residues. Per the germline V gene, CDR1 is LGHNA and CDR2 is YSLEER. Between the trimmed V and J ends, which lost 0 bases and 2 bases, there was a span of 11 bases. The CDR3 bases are TGCGCCAGCAGCCAAGATCCGATGGGGGCCTACAATGAGCAGTTCTTC. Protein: CASSQDPMGAYNEQFF.

The CDR3 region is CASSSSDGQGTQYF. In nucleotides, the CDR3 is TGTGCCAGCAGCTCGAGCGACGGACAGGGGACCCAGTACTTC. V is TRBV5-4 and J is TRBJ2-5, with TRBD1 matching 8 bases. The CDR3 loop spans 14 amino acids. The germline V gene has CDR1 SGHNT and CDR2 YYREEE (reference sequence). J was trimmed by 7 bases and V by 3 bases; bases with no gene match: 8.

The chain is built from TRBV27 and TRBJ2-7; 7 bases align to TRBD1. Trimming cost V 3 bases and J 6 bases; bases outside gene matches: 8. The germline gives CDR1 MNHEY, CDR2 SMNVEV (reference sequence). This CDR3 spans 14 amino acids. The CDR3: CASSLYLAGGEQYF. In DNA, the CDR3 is TGTGCCAGCAGTTTGTACCTGGCAGGGGGCGAGCAGTACTTC.

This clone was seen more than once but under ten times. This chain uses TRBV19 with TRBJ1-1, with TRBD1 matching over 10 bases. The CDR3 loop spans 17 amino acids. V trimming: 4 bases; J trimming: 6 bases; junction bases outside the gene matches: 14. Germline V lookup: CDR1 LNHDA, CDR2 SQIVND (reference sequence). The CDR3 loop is CASSRPGQGLRASEAFF. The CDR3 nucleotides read TGTGCCAGTAGTAGACCGGGACAGGGGTTACGGGCTTCTGAAGCTTTCTTT.